This is a list of T cell receptor beta chains from one sample in a study of T cell changes during pregnancy in multiple sclerosis. Sequencing was performed with immunoSEQ multiplex PCR; in TCRdb, only in-frame clones are kept and a portion is missing. The sample consists of 68,000 or so clones, around 92% of them appearing once. The sample consisted of peripheral blood, taken in the second trimester of pregnancy. The receptors were gathered from a female donor in good health, enrolled as a control in a pregnancy study. CDR3s include the opening cysteine and the closing phenylalanine or tryptophan. D genes are given only for firm matches. Some rows mark clone size as missing; the rest say once, few, many or name a class of expanded clone.

v_gene	j_gene	abundance	d_gene	CDR3aa	CDR3nt
TRBV6-5	TRBJ1-2	-	TRBD1	CASRGTGDWYGYTF	TGTGCCAGCAGGGGGACAGGGGATTGGTATGGCTACACCTTC
TRBV5-5	TRBJ1-1	-	TRBD1	CASSPRTGMNTEAFF	TGTGCCAGCAGCCCACGGACAGGGATGAACACTGAAGCTTTCTTT
TRBV11-3	TRBJ1-5	-	TRBD1	CASSPSGQGFCRDQPQHF	TGTGCCAGCAGCCCCTCTGGACAGGGGTTCTGTAGGGATCAGCCCCAGCATTTT
TRBV27	TRBJ1-2	-	-	CASSFREFRGGYTF	TGTGCCAGCAGTTTTCGCGAATTTAGGGGAGGCTACACCTTC
TRBV5-1	TRBJ2-1	-	-	CASSLGELAYNEQFF	TGCGCCAGCAGCTTGGGGGAGCTAGCCTACAATGAGCAGTTCTTC
TRBV11-2	TRBJ2-3	-	-	CASSLVGGDTQYF	TGTGCCAGCAGCTTAGTAGGAGGTGATACGCAGTATTTT
TRBV28	TRBJ2-7	-	-	CASRKSGFITSEQYF	TGTGCCAGCAGGAAAAGCGGGTTTATCACCTCCGAGCAGTACTTC
TRBV5-1	TRBJ1-4	-	TRBD1	CASSFEGAREKLFF	TGCGCCAGCAGCTTCGAGGGGGCAAGGGAAAAACTGTTTTTT
TRBV28	TRBJ1-1	-	-	CASSGHSHAEAFF	TGTGCCAGCAGTGGCCACAGCCACGCTGAAGCTTTCTTT
TRBV7-8	TRBJ2-1	-	TRBD2	CASSLDSYGRALNEQFF	TGTGCCAGCAGCTTAGATTCCTACGGGAGGGCCCTCAATGAGCAGTTCTTC
TRBV11-2	TRBJ1-1	once	-	CASSASTGTKPEAFF	TGTGCCAGCAGCGCATCGACCGGGACTAAGCCTGAAGCTTTCTTT
TRBV7-9	TRBJ2-1	-	TRBD2	CASSPAGGPGNEQFF	TGTGCCAGCAGCCCCGCGGGAGGGCCGGGGAATGAGCAGTTCTTC
TRBV25-1	TRBJ2-2	once	-	CASTGTMNTGELFF	TGTGCCAGCACCGGGACAATGAACACCGGGGAGCTGTTTTTT
TRBV4-1	TRBJ2-1	-	TRBD2	CASSPGGRTSSYNEQFF	TGCGCCAGCAGCCCCGGAGGACGGACTAGCTCCTACAATGAGCAGTTCTTC
TRBV2	TRBJ2-2	-	-	CASSKEGLPNTGELFF	TGTGCCAGCAGTAAAGAGGGACTTCCGAACACCGGGGAGCTGTTTTTT
TRBV27	TRBJ1-2	-	-	CASSNSGGGGYTF	TGTGCCAGCAGCAATTCGGGGGGGGGTGGCTACACCTTC
TRBV5-1	TRBJ2-2	-	TRBD1	CASSWTGNTGELFF	TGCGCCAGCAGCTGGACAGGGAACACCGGGGAGCTGTTTTTT
TRBV6-5	TRBJ1-1	-	-	CASSSGTRNTEAFF	TGTGCCAGCAGTTCCGGGACACGGAACACTGAAGCTTTCTTT
TRBV12-5	TRBJ2-3	-	-	CASGLLGARGDTQYF	TGTGCTAGTGGTTTACTTGGCGCCCGAGGGGATACGCAGTATTTT
TRBV6-5	TRBJ1-1	-	-	CASSSHGNTEAFF	TGTGCCAGCAGTTCCCACGGGAACACTGAAGCTTTCTTT
TRBV30	TRBJ2-4	-	TRBD2	CAWSIQRTSGRAGVSSKNIQYF	TGTGCCTGGAGTATACAGCGCACTAGCGGGAGGGCCGGGGTATCATCCAAAAACATTCAGTACTTC
TRBV28	TRBJ1-2	-	-	CASSLHLPNYGYTF	TGTGCCAGCAGTCTCCACTTACCAAACTATGGCTACACCTTC
TRBV4-1	TRBJ1-1	-	-	CASTPPGGGTEAFF	TGCGCCAGCACCCCCCCGGGAGGGGGCACTGAAGCTTTCTTT
TRBV5-1	TRBJ2-4	-	TRBD2	CASSLFAGGRGAKNIQYF	TGCGCCAGCAGCTTGTTCGCGGGAGGGCGAGGGGCCAAAAACATTCAGTACTTC
TRBV25-1	TRBJ1-3	-	-	CASTNQMDTIYF	TGTGCCAGCACCAACCAGATGGACACCATATATTTT
TRBV28	TRBJ1-2	once	TRBD1	CASSLEQGVGYGYTF	TGTGCCAGCAGTTTAGAACAGGGGGTAGGCTATGGCTACACCTTC
TRBV14	TRBJ2-7	-	-	CASSQGLYEQYF	TGTGCCAGCAGCCAGGGCCTCTACGAGCAGTACTTC
TRBV11-3	TRBJ2-1	-	TRBD2	CASSWGLAGGLQFF	TGTGCCAGCAGCTGGGGACTAGCGGGAGGACTACAGTTCTTC
TRBV28	TRBJ1-5	-	TRBD1	CASELSWLTGKEQPQHF	TGTGCCAGCGAACTCTCATGGTTGACAGGGAAGGAGCAGCCCCAGCATTTT
TRBV10-3	TRBJ2-1	-	TRBD2	CAIKTSGIEGTYNEQFF	TGTGCCATTAAGACTAGCGGGATCGAGGGAACCTACAATGAGCAGTTCTTC